These T cell receptor beta chains were read from a single sample in a study of tumor-infiltrating lymphocytes in primary liver carcinoma. From the multiplex PCR reads, TCRdb called clonotypes with MiXCR, one entry per CDR3 protein. The sample contains around 71,000 distinct CDR3 sequences, 60% to 80% of which appear only once. Material for sequencing was liver tumor tissue from sampling region 4. Source of these receptors: a woman in her sixties with primary liver carcinoma and hepatitis B virus infection. The CDR3 runs from the conserved cysteine through the conserved F or W. The D gene is left open where the match is weak. The size entry is marked missing in some rows and otherwise reads once, few, many or a size class.

v_call	clone_size	j_call	d_call	cdr3_nt	cdr3_aa
TRBV29-1	medium-sized	TRBJ2-1	TRBD1	TGCAGCGCCCCTCGGTTGGAGGGACAGGTTTTCTACAATGAGCAGTTCTTC	CSAPRLEGQVFYNEQFF
TRBV7-8	many	TRBJ1-3	NA	TGTGCCAGCAGCCCCGGGGGGGCTGGAAACACCATATATTTT	CASSPGGAGNTIYF
TRBV28	many	TRBJ2-7	NA	TGTGCCAGCGCCCTCAGGACGTCCCTAACTTTCAACGAGCAGTACTTC	CASALRTSLTFNEQYF
TRBV4-1	once	TRBJ1-2	NA	TGTGTCAGCAGCCAAGTCAACAGCCCAGTCTTC	CVSSQVNSPVF
TRBV28	NA	TRBJ1-6	NA	TGTGCCAGCAGTCTGGAAGTGGAGTCTTCACGCCTCCACTTT	CASSLEVESSRLHF
TRBV6-5	NA	TRBJ1-2	NA	TGTGCCAGCAGTACCGGGATAATCTACGGCTACACCTTC	CASSTGIIYGYTF
TRBV28	NA	TRBJ2-3	NA	TGTGTCAGCAGTTTGTTTGGAGACACTCTCACAGATACGCAGTATTTT	CVSSLFGDTLTDTQYF
TRBV11-1	NA	TRBJ2-7	NA	TGTGCCAAGAGCTGGGGCGGAACGAGGACCTACGAGCAGTACTTC	CAKSWGGTRTYEQYF
TRBV11-2	few	TRBJ2-3	NA	TGTGCCAGCAGCCTACAGAGGGGGGGCATAGATACGCAGTATTTT	CASSLQRGGIDTQYF
TRBV11-2	NA	TRBJ2-1	TRBD2	TGTGCCAGCAGCCCCGGGCTAGCGGACGATTACAATGAGCGGTCCTTC	CASSPGLADDYNERSF
TRBV6-1	NA	TRBJ2-2	NA	TGTGCCACCAGGAAGGAGCTGAACACCCGGGAGCTGTTTTTT	CATRKELNTRELFF
TRBV28	few	TRBJ1-5	NA	TGTGCCAGCAGTTTATGGGAATTGGACCGTACGAGCAATCAGCCCCAGCATTTT	CASSLWELDRTSNQPQHF
TRBV29-1	NA	TRBJ2-7	NA	TGCAGCGTTGTTGGAGGGGGCGAGCAACACTTC	CSVVGGGEQHF
TRBV11-2	NA	TRBJ2-1	NA	TGTGCCGGCGGGCGGGGACCGGAGCCCTACAATGAGCAGTTCTTC	CAGGRGPEPYNEQFF
TRBV6-2/TRBV6-3	NA	TRBJ2-5	NA	TGTGCCAGCAGTTACTCGGCTCTCCAAGAGACCCAGTACTTT	CASSYSALQETQYF
TRBV5-1	NA	TRBJ2-2	NA	TGTGCCAGCAACTTGGGGCATGGAGCAAACACCGGGGAGCTGTTTTTT	CASNLGHGANTGELFF
TRBV11-2	NA	TRBJ2-7	NA	TGTGTCAGCAACTCCGACAGGAGCTCCTACGAGCAGTACTTC	CVSNSDRSSYEQYF
TRBV28	many	TRBJ2-5	TRBD1	TGTGCCAGCAGTTTTATAGGACAGGGACAAGAGACCCAGTACTTC	CASSFIGQGQETQYF
TRBV6-1	NA	TRBJ2-1	NA	TGTGCCAGCAGTGAGGTGAGGGTCTTGGATGAGCAGTTCTTC	CASSEVRVLDEQFF
TRBV6-4	many	TRBJ2-3	TRBD2	TGTGCCAGCAGTGACAACCTAGCGGGAGTAGATACGCAGTATTTT	CASSDNLAGVDTQYF
TRBV5-4	many	TRBJ2-7	NA	TGTGCCAGCAGCCACCGGGACTCACAAGAGCAGTACTTC	CASSHRDSQEQYF
TRBV14	many	TRBJ1-1	NA	TGTGCCAGCAGCCAAGTAGGTGAACCTTTCTTT	CASSQVGEPFF
TRBV14	NA	TRBJ1-1	NA	TGTGTCAGCAGCCACGATGGGGTAGAGTTAGGTTATTTTGAAGCTTTCTTT	CVSSHDGVELGYFEAFF
TRBV28	NA	TRBJ2-7	NA	TGTGCCAGCAGTCGGAACAGCGCGAACTCCTACGAGCAGTACTTC	CASSRNSANSYEQYF
TRBV5-6	NA	TRBJ1-3	NA	TGTGCCAGCAGCCGGCCCACGGGTTCCTCTGGAAACACCGTATATTTT	CASSRPTGSSGNTVYF
TRBV28	NA	TRBJ2-7	TRBD1	TGTGCCAGCAGACTAGGACAGGGACTCTCCTACGAGCAGTACTTC	CASRLGQGLSYEQYF